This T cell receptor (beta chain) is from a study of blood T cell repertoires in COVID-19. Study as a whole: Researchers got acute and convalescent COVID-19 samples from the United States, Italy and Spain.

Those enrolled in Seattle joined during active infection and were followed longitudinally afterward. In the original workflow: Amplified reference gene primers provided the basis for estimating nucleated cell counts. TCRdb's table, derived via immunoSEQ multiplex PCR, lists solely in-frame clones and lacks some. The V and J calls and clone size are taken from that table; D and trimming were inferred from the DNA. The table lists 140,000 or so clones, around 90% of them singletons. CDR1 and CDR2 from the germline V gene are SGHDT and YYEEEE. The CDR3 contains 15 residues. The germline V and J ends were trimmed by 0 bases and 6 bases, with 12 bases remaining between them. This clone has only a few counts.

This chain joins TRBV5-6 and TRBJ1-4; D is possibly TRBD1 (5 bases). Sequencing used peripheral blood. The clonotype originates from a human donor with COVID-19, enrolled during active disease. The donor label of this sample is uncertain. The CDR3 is CASSLVGREDEKLFF. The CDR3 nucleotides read TGTGCCAGCAGCTTGGTCGGCAGGGAGGATGAAAAACTGTTTTTT. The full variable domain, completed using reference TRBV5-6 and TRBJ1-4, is DAGVTQSPTHLIKTRGQQVTLRCSPKSGHDTVSWYQQALGQGPQFIFQYYEEEERQRGNFPDRFSGHQFPNYSSELNVNALLLGDSALYLCASSLVGREDEKLFFGSGTQLSVL.